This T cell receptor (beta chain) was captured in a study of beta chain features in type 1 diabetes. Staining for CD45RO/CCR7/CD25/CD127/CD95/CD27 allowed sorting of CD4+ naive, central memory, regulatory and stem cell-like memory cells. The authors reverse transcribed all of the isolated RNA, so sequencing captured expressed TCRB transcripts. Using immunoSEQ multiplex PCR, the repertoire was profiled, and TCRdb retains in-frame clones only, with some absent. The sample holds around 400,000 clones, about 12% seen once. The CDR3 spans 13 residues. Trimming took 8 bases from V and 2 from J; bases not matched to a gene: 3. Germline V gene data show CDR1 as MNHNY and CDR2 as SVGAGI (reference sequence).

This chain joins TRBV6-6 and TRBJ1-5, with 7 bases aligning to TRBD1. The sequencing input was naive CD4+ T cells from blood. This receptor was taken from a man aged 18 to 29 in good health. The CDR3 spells CASDREGNQPQHF. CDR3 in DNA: TGTGCCAGCGACAGGGAGGGCAATCAGCCCCAGCATTTT.